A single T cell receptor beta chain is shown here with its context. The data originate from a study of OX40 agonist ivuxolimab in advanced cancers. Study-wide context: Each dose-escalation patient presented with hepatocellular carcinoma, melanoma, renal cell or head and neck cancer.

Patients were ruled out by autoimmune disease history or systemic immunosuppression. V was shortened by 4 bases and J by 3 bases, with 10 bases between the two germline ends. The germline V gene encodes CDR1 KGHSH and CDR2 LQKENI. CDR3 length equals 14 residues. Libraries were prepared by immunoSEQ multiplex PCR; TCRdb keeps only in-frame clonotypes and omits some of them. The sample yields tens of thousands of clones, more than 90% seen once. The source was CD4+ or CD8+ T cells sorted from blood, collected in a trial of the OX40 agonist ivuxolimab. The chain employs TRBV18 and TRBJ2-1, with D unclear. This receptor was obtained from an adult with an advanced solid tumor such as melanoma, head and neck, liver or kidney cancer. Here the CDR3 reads CASSQSTGYNEQFF. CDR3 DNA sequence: TGTGCCAGCTCACAAAGCACGGGCTACAATGAGCAGTTCTTC.